The 23 T cell receptor beta chains listed next were all sequenced from one sample in a study of PD-1 blockade in mismatch repair-deficient tumors. Sequencing used immunoSEQ multiplex PCR; TCRdb keeps in-frame clones, though not all of them. There are some 50,000 clones in the sample; around three quarters occur only once, and roughly 3.4% lies in the top ten. The starting material was PBMCs, obtained before pembrolizumab treatment. These receptors were collected from an adult with mismatch repair-deficient cancer.

The chain recombines TRBV7-2 with TRBJ2-7; D may be TRBD1 (6 bases). The CDR3 runs to 15 residues. V lost 6 bases to trimming and J lost 6 bases, with 21 bases between them. CDR1 SGHTA and CDR2 FQGNSA come from the germline V gene. The CDR3 DNA reads TGTGCCAGCAGTTCGGGACATGGAGGTTCTGGCGAGCAGTACTTC. Translation gives CASSSGHGGSGEQYF.

The rearrangement joins TRBV11-1 to TRBJ1-2; 7 bases match TRBD1. V gave up 4 bases and J gave up 8 bases; unmatched junction bases: 7. This CDR3 is built from 13 residues. The germline CDR1 and CDR2 sequences are SGHAT and FQDESV (reference sequence). CDR3 loop: CASSYDRERGYTF. CDR3 coding DNA: TGTGCCAGCAGCTACGACAGGGAAAGGGGCTACACCTTC.

The chain employs TRBV6-1 and TRBJ2-1; D ambiguous. V shed 5 bases and J shed 9 bases, with 11 bases lying between them. Germline assignment: CDR1 MNHNS and CDR2 SASEGT. The CDR3 has 12 residues. The CDR3 DNA is TGTGCCAGCAGTTCCACGAGGCGTGAGCAGTTCTTC. Its protein is CASSSTRREQFF.

The chain combines TRBV9 with TRBJ2-1; 7 bases are shared with TRBD2. The CDR3 has 11 residues. Germline V gene sequence: CDR1 SGDLS, CDR2 YYNGEE. Trimming removed 4 bases from V and 11 bases from J; junction bases left unmatched: 3. The CDR3, as DNA: TGTGCCAGCAGCTTTAGCGGGCAGCAGTTCTTC. The encoded protein is CASSFSGQQFF. Full variable domain (outside the CDR3, taken from reference TRBV9 and TRBJ2-1): DSGVTQTPKHLITATGQRVTLRCSPRSGDLSVYWYQQSLDQGLQFLIQYYNGEERAKGNILERFSAQQFPDLHSELNLSSLELGDSALYFCASSFSGQQFFGPGTRLTVL.

The CDR3 DNA follows: TGTGCCAGCAGTTACTCGGGGGGGACCTACGAGCAGTACTTC. Protein product: CASSYSGGTYEQYF. V is TRBV6-6 and J is TRBJ2-7; 7 nucleotides align to TRBD2. Trimming took 0 bases from V and 2 from J; bases not matched to a gene: 1. CDR1 MNHNY and CDR2 SVGAGI come from the germline V gene (reference sequence). The CDR3 is made up of 14 amino acids.

V usage is TRBV5-1 and J usage is TRBJ2-4; 10 positions match TRBD2. Germline V gene sequence: CDR1 SGHRS, CDR2 YFSETQ. The CDR3 has 18 residues. Unmatched junction bases numbered 16, after V lost 4 bases and J lost 6 bases. DNA for the CDR3: TGCGCCAGCAGCCAACCGGAGAGCGGGAGGGCCCGGGGAAACATTCAGTACTTC. This gives the protein CASSQPESGRARGNIQYF.

This clone was observed a single time. The chain employs TRBV13 and TRBJ1-2; possibly TRBD1 for D (5 bases). V lost 0 bases to trimming and J lost 6 bases, with 11 bases between them. The CDR3 totals 14 residues. Germline loops: CDR1 PRHDT, CDR2 FYEKMQ (reference sequence). CDR3 loop: CASSLGRGRNGYTF. CDR3 sequence (DNA): TGTGCCAGCAGCTTAGGCCGGGGCAGGAATGGCTACACCTTC. The entire variable domain, with the rest obtained from reference TRBV13 and TRBJ1-2, is as follows: AAGVIQSPRHLIKEKRETATLKCYPIPRHDTVYWYQQGPGQDPQFLISFYEKMQSDKGSIPDRFSAQQFSDYHSELNMSSLELGDSALYFCASSLGRGRNGYTFGSGTRLTVV.

This chain's CDR3 is CASSSPTSYEQYF. CDR3 bases: TGTGCCAGCAGCTCGCCCACTAGCTACGAGCAGTACTTC. The genes are TRBV7-9 and TRBJ2-7; maybe TRBD2 (5 bases). Germline-derived CDR1 and CDR2 are SEHNR and FQNEAQ (reference sequence). Trimming cost V 4 bases and J 3 bases, with 10 bases left between them. The CDR3 totals 13 residues.

The V gene is TRBV14, the J gene TRBJ2-1; D perhaps matches TRBD2 (6 bases). The CDR3 sequence is 15 residues long. V lost 4 bases to trimming and J lost 6 bases, with 16 bases between them. Germline loops: CDR1 SGHDN, CDR2 FVKESK. The DNA of the CDR3 is TGTGCCAGCAGCCCCATGGGGGACTCGAGCAATGAGCAGTTCTTC. Its translation: CASSPMGDSSNEQFF.

In DNA form, the CDR3 reads TGTGCCAGCAGCGTAGGACAGGGTCCCTACGAGCAGTACTTC. Amino acids: CASSVGQGPYEQYF. The genes are TRBV9 and TRBJ2-7; 7 bases map to TRBD1. The V gene end was trimmed by 0 bases and the J gene end by 2 bases; junction bases not matched to a gene: 2. This CDR3 has 14 residues. Germline-derived CDR1 and CDR2 are SGDLS and YYNGEE. The complete variable domain, with remaining parts taken from reference TRBV9 and TRBJ2-7, reads DSGVTQTPKHLITATGQRVTLRCSPRSGDLSVYWYQQSLDQGLQFLIQYYNGEERAKGNILERFSAQQFPDLHSELNLSSLELGDSALYFCASSVGQGPYEQYFGPGTRLTVT.

The V and J genes are TRBV5-1 and TRBJ2-5; TRBD1 matches at 11 bases. Trimming at V came to 2 bases and at J to 4 bases, leaving 4 bases not matched to a gene. The CDR3 loop spans 15 amino acids. Per the germline V gene, CDR1 is SGHRS and CDR2 is YFSETQ. The CDR3 here is CASSFGGTGGETQYF. The CDR3 coding sequence is TGCGCCAGCAGCTTCGGGGGGACAGGGGGAGAGACCCAGTACTTC.

This sequence joins TRBV7-2 and TRBJ2-1, with D hard to call. This CDR3 has 12 residues. Germline V gene lookup returns CDR1 SGHTA and CDR2 FQGNSA. With 4 bases removed from V and 7 bases from J, the gap between germline ends came to 8 bases. The CDR3 is CASSSSWNEQFF. CDR3 DNA sequence: TGTGCCAGCAGCTCAAGCTGGAATGAGCAGTTCTTC.

This chain connects TRBV7-9 to TRBJ1-2; no clear D. The germline CDR1 and CDR2 sequences are SEHNR and FQNEAQ (reference sequence). The germline V and J ends were trimmed by 3 bases and 2 bases, with 7 bases remaining between them. CDR3 size: 13 residues. The CDR3 coding sequence is TGTGCCAGCAGCTTCGCAATAAACTATGGCTACACCTTC. This sequence encodes CASSFAINYGYTF. The complete variable domain, with remaining parts taken from reference TRBV7-9 and TRBJ1-2, reads DTGVSQNPRHKITKRGQNVTFRCDPISEHNRLYWYRQTLGQGPEFLTYFQNEAQLEKSRLLSDRFSAERPKGSFSTLEIQRTEQGDSAMYLCASSFAINYGYTFGSGTRLTVV.

This clone has a handful of counts. The genes are TRBV30 and TRBJ1-3; D gene unclear. The CDR3 has 13 amino acids. Germline V gene lookup returns CDR1 GTSNPN and CDR2 SVGIG (reference sequence). The germline V and J ends were trimmed by 1 base and 4 bases, with 8 bases remaining between them. CDR3: CAWSGGSGNTIYF. The CDR3 coding sequence is TGTGCCTGGAGTGGAGGATCCGGAAACACCATATATTTT.

The chain employs TRBV4-1 and TRBJ2-7, with D tentatively TRBD1 or TRBD2 (5 bases each). Germline values: CDR1 MGHRA, CDR2 YSYEKL. The CDR3 sequence is 15 residues long. V gave up 0 bases and J gave up 0 bases, with 9 bases separating them. CDR3 loop: CASSQEWDHSYEQYF. Written as DNA, the CDR3 is TGCGCCAGCAGCCAAGAATGGGACCACTCCTACGAGCAGTACTTC.

V gene TRBV5-1 combines with J gene TRBJ2-1; the D is unclear. Trimming removed 0 bases at V and 0 bases at J, with 13 bases between. The CDR3 extends over 17 amino acids. Germline-derived CDR1 and CDR2 are SGHRS and YFSETQ. CDR3 sequence: CASSLASAASSYNEQFF. The CDR3, as DNA: TGCGCCAGCAGCTTGGCCTCGGCGGCGAGCTCCTACAATGAGCAGTTCTTC.

This clone was picked up a small number of times. This chain connects TRBV14 to TRBJ1-1; the match to TRBD1 covers 7 bases. Losses at the gene ends were 4 bases for V and 0 bases for J; bases not matched to a gene: 8. CDR1 and CDR2 from the germline V gene are SGHDN and FVKESK. The CDR3 contains 16 residues. CDR3 region: CASSPTGLNMNTEAFF. The CDR3 DNA reads TGTGCCAGCAGCCCGACAGGGTTAAACATGAACACTGAAGCTTTCTTT. Together with reference TRBV14 and TRBJ1-1, the CDR3 gives the full variable domain: EAGVTQFPSHSVIEKGQTVTLRCDPISGHDNLYWYRRVMGKEIKFLLHFVKESKQDESGMPNNRFLAERTGGTYSTLKVQPAELEDSGVYFCASSPTGLNMNTEAFFGQGTRLTVV.

This clone has just a few counts. The chain has TRBV6-5 and TRBJ2-7; the D is unclear. The CDR3 spans 13 residues. V lost 9 bases and J 1 base, leaving 13 bases between the germline ends. Germline CDR1 reads MNHEY; CDR2 reads SVGAGI. CDR3: CASFDGRSYEQYF. CDR3 sequence (DNA): TGTGCCAGTTTTGACGGACGATCCTACGAGCAGTACTTC.

This clone was picked up one time. The chain employs TRBV9 and TRBJ2-1, with 10 nucleotides matching TRBD2. Germline V gene lookup returns CDR1 SGDLS and CDR2 YYNGEE. The length of the CDR3 is 17 residues. The V segment lost 3 bases and the J segment 5 bases; nucleotides outside the gene matches: 11. CDR3 coding DNA: TGTGCCAGCAGCGCGCGCGGCACTAGCGGGGCCGACAATGAGCAGTTCTTC. It is translated as CASSARGTSGADNEQFF. Combining the CDR3 with reference TRBV9 and TRBJ2-1 gives the whole variable domain DSGVTQTPKHLITATGQRVTLRCSPRSGDLSVYWYQQSLDQGLQFLIQYYNGEERAKGNILERFSAQQFPDLHSELNLSSLELGDSALYFCASSARGTSGADNEQFFGPGTRLTVL.

The chain links TRBV6-1 to TRBJ2-2, with TRBD1 identical over 12 bases. The J segment lost 7 bases and the V segment lost 8 bases, leaving 5 bases of the junction unmatched. Germline-derived CDR1 and CDR2 are MNHNS and SASEGT. This CDR3 region has 14 residues. DNA for the CDR3: TGTGCCAGCCCGGGACAGGGGGCGATCGGGGAGCTGTTTTTT. It encodes CASPGQGAIGELFF.

CDR3 nucleotides: TGTGCCAGCAGTCTGGACAGGGGAGGATACAATGAGCAGTTCTTC. Residues: CASSLDRGGYNEQFF. The chain is built from TRBV6-1 and TRBJ2-1, with 9 bases matching TRBD1. V lost 5 bases and J lost 4; bases outside the gene matches: 6. The CDR3 spans 15 residues. Germline CDR1 is MNHNS and CDR2 is SASEGT.

The chain couples TRBV6-5 to TRBJ1-1; weak D call: TRBD1 (5 bases). Trimming left V 2 bases short and J 4 bases short, with 11 bases between. Germline CDR1 and CDR2: MNHEY and SVGAGI. CDR3 length equals 14 residues. The CDR3 sequence is CASSYIGGGTEAFF. In DNA form, the CDR3 reads TGTGCCAGCAGTTACATTGGCGGGGGCACTGAAGCTTTCTTT.

The chain links TRBV6-1 to TRBJ1-1; D possibly corresponds to TRBD1 (5 bases). This CDR3 is 14 amino acids long. CDR1 and CDR2 from the germline V gene are MNHNS and SASEGT. Trimming took 3 bases from V and 4 from J, leaving 12 bases between them. The CDR3 region has the DNA TGTGCCAGCAGTGACGCGGGGACGAGCACTGAAGCTTTCTTT. It encodes CASSDAGTSTEAFF.